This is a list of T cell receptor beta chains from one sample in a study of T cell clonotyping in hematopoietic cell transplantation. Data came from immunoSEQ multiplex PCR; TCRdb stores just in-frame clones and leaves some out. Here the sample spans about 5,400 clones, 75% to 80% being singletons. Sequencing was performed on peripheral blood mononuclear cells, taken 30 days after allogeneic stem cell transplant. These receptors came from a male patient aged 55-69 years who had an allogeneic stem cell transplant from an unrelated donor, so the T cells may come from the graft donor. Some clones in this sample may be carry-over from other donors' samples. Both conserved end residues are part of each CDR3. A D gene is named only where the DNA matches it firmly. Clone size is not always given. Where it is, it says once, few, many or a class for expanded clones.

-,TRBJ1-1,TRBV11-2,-,TGTGCCAGCAGCTTAGAGGGCCGGGGGAACACTGAAGCTTTCTTT,CASSLEGRGNTEAFF
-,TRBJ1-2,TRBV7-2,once,TGTGCCAGCACCAACGAGCCAGTCTATGGCTACACCTTC,CASTNEPVYGYTF
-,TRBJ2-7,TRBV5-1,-,TGCGCCAGCAGCTTGACCAGTGTGACGGATGAGCAGTACTTC,CASSLTSVTDEQYF
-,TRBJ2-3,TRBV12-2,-,TGTGCAAGTCGCTCCGATTATTGTTTGTTCACAGATACGCAGTATTTT,CASRSDYCLFTDTQYF
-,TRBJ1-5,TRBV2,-,TGTGCCAGCAGTGATCAGGGGAGCAATCAGCCCCAGCATTTT,CASSDQGSNQPQHF
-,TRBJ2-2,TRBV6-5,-,TGTGCCAGCAGACAGGGCGTTCCCGGGGAGCTGTTTTTT,CASRQGVPGELFF
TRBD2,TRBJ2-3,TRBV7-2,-,TGTGCCAGCAGCTCCACTAGCGGGTTCACAGATACGCAGTATTTT,CASSSTSGFTDTQYF
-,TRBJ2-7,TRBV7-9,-,TGTGCCAGCAGCTTAGTGGCGGGCTACGAGCAGTACTTC,CASSLVAGYEQYF
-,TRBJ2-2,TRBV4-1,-,TGCGCCAGCAGCCAAGGTTCACCGAACACCGGGGAGCTGTTTTTT,CASSQGSPNTGELFF
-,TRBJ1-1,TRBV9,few,TGTGCCAGCAGCGTCGGGGGCGCAAGAACTGAAGCTTTCTTT,CASSVGGARTEAFF
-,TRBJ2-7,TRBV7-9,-,TGTGCCAGCAGCTCGGCGGCGGACATAACCTACGAGCAGTACTTC,CASSSAADITYEQYF
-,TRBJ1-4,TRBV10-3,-,TGTGCCATCAGTGTTTCCCCCCCAGGGTGGGGTGAAAAACTGTTTTTT,CAISVSPPGWGEKLFF
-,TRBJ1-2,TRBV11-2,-,TGTGCCAGCAGCCCTAGTTGGAACTATGGCTACACCTTC,CASSPSWNYGYTF
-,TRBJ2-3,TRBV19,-,TGTGCCAGCGAAATCGGCGGGACAGATACGCAGTATTTT,CASEIGGTDTQYF
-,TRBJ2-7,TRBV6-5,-,TGTGCCAGCAGTTCCTTCTCGGGTTACGAGCAGTACTTC,CASSSFSGYEQYF
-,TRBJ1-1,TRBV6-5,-,TGTGCCAGCAGACCCCACGGCGGGCGGGACACTGAAGCTTTCTTT,CASRPHGGRDTEAFF
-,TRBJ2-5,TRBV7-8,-,TGTGCCAGCAGCCCGGGCCGGGGGTCCCAAGAGACCCAGTACTTC,CASSPGRGSQETQYF
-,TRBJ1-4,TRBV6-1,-,TGTGCCAGCAAGCAGGGGTTACGGGAAAAACTGTTTTTT,CASKQGLREKLFF
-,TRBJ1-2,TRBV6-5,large,TGTGCCAGCACGGAGGGCCGGGGGACCTATGGCTACACCTTC,CASTEGRGTYGYTF
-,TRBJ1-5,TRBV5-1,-,TGCGCCAGCAGCCGTACGGGGGGCGACAATCAGCCCCAGCATTTT,CASSRTGGDNQPQHF
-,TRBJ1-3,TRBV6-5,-,TGTGCCAGCAGTTACACCCGACAGGACCTATATTTT,CASSYTRQDLYF
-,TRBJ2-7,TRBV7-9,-,TGTGCCAGCAGCTTAGCGAGACACCCCTACGAGCAGTACTTC,CASSLARHPYEQYF
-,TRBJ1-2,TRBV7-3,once,TGTGCCAGCAGCTTAGATTTAGGAAGCTACACCTTC,CASSLDLGSYTF
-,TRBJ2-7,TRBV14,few,TGTGCCAGCAGCCCGAGCTCCTACGAGCAGTACTTC,CASSPSSYEQYF
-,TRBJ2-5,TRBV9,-,TGTGCCAGCAGCGTGTCCCCTCAAGAGACCCAGTACTTC,CASSVSPQETQYF
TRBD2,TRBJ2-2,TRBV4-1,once,TGCGCCAGCAGCTCCGAGGGACTAGCGGGTACCGGGGAGCTGTTTTTT,CASSSEGLAGTGELFF
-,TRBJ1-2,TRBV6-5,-,TGTGCCAGCAGTTACTCCATGGCAGACAGCGTAAATGGCTACACCTTC,CASSYSMADSVNGYTF
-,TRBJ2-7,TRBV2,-,TGTGCCAGCAGTGAATTTCTGGACCGACTAACCTCCTACGAGCAGTACTTC,CASSEFLDRLTSYEQYF
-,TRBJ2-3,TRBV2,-,TGTGCCAGCAGTGAAAGTACGCAGTATTTT,CASSESTQYF
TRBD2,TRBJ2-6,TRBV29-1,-,TGCAGCGTTGGGACTAGGGGGGCCAACGTCCTGACTTTC,CSVGTRGANVLTF
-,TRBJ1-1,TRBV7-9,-,TGTGCCAGCAGCTTAGCGGGGGGGGCGTTAGGCTCATTCTTT,CASSLAGGALGSFF
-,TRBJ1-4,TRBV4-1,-,TGCGCCAGCAGCCAAGAGCCAGGTGGGGAAAAACTGTTTTTT,CASSQEPGGEKLFF
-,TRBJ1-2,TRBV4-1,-,TGCGCCAGCAGCCAAGATCTGGCAGGTCTGAATGGCTACACCTTC,CASSQDLAGLNGYTF
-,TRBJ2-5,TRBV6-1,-,TGTGCCAGCCTTCCCAGATACCAAGAGACCCAGTACTTC,CASLPRYQETQYF
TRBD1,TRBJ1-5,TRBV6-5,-,TGTGCCAGCAGTTGGGACAGGAGTCAGCCCCAGCATTTT,CASSWDRSQPQHF
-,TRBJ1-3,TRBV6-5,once,TGTGCCAGCAGTTACTCTGGGGGGTCCGGAAACACCATATATTTT,CASSYSGGSGNTIYF
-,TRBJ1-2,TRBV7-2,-,TGTGCCAGCAGCTTAGCAGGTTCCACAGTAAATTCTAACTATGGCTACACCTTC,CASSLAGSTVNSNYGYTF
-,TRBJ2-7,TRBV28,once,TGTGCCAGCAGTTCCCCAGATAGGGATGAGCAGTACTTC,CASSSPDRDEQYF
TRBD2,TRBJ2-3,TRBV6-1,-,TGTGCCAGCAGTGCTCAACCTAGCGGGTCCTGGGATACGCAGTATTTT,CASSAQPSGSWDTQYF
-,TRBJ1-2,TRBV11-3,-,TGTGCCAGCAGCTTAGTTGGGGGGAACTGTTATCTTCACTATGGCTACACCTTC,CASSLVGGNCYLHYGYTF
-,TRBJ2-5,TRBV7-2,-,TGTGCCAGCAGCTTAGAAAGGCCGGAGACCCAGTACTTC,CASSLERPETQYF
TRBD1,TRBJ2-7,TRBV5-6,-,TGTGCCAGCAGCTTGGGGGGACAGGGAGCCTACGAGCAGTACTTC,CASSLGGQGAYEQYF
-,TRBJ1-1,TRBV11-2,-,TGTGCCAGCAGCTTAGGTGTCCGAAGCACTGAAGCTTTCTTT,CASSLGVRSTEAFF
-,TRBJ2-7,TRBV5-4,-,TGTGCCAGCAGCTTGGATCCAGGAAAGTTCTACGAGCAGTACTTC,CASSLDPGKFYEQYF
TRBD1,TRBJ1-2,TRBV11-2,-,TGTGCCAGCAGCTTGGGGACAGACCTAACTAACTATGGCTACACCTTC,CASSLGTDLTNYGYTF
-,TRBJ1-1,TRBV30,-,TGTGCCTCTCGAGAGAACACTGAAGCTTTCTTT,CASRENTEAFF
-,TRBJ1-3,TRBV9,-,TGTGCCAGCAGCGTAGCGGGGGCCTCTGGAAACACCATATATTTT,CASSVAGASGNTIYF
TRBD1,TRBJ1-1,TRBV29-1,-,TGCAGCGGCGCAGAACAGGGGACTGAAGCTTTCTTT,CSGAEQGTEAFF
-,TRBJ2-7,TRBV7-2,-,TGTGCCAGCAGCTTAGGGAACGGCGAGCAGTACTTC,CASSLGNGEQYF
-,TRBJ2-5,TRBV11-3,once,TGTGCCAGCAGCTATAGGGGCGCGGGGCAAGAGACCCAGTACTTC,CASSYRGAGQETQYF
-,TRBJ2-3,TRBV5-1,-,TGCGCCAGCAGAGGAGGGACAGATACGCAGTATTTT,CASRGGTDTQYF
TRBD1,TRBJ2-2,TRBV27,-,TGTGCCAGCAGTTTCGACTACCGGGACAGGGACAGCACCGGGGAGCTGTTTTTT,CASSFDYRDRDSTGELFF
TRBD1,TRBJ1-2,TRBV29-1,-,TGCAGCGTCTCAACCGGACAGGGGAATAACTATGGCTACACCTTC,CSVSTGQGNNYGYTF
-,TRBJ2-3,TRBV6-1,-,TGTGCCAGCAGTGAAATTAGGGTCCTGAGCACAGATACGCAGTATTTT,CASSEIRVLSTDTQYF
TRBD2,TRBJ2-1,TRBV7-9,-,TGTGCCAGCAGCTTATGGACTAGCGGGGGCCTAAATGAGCAGTTCTTC,CASSLWTSGGLNEQFF
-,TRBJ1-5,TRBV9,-,TGTGCCAGCAGCGTAGTACCGGGCCAGCCCCAGCATTTT,CASSVVPGQPQHF
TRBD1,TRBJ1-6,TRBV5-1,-,TGCGCCAGCAGCTTGGTAGGGACAGGGAACGGTTCACCCCTCCACTTT,CASSLVGTGNGSPLHF